This TCR beta chain is from a study of T cell responses to AZD1222 COVID-19 vaccine. Points on this clone: Its matching antigen is unknown.

Pooled together were second doses at about 4 or about 12 weeks. The study's findings and limits: Sampling that yielded the repertoires occurred only after the peak T cell response. Among the donors, most were white British and more were female, and clonal diversity was possibly underestimated. Rises in breadth and depth of Spike-specific TCRs came after two AZD1222 doses.

The V segment lost 4 bases and the J segment 4 bases; nucleotides outside the gene matches: 8. Germline V lookup: CDR1 LNHDA, CDR2 SQIVND (reference sequence). The CDR3 sequence is 15 residues long. Sequenced by immunoSEQ multiplex PCR; TCRdb stores in-frame clones only, minus some. Here the sample spans 160,000 or so clones, over 90% being singletons. The sample consisted of peripheral blood, taken 28 days after the second AZD1222 dose. The receptor's source is an adult who received the AZD1222 COVID-19 vaccine. This chain joins TRBV19 and TRBJ1-2, with 8 bases fitting TRBD1. CDR3 loop: CASSTVPGGIYGYTF. The DNA for the CDR3 is TGTGCCAGTAGTACTGTCCCAGGGGGCATCTATGGCTACACCTTC.